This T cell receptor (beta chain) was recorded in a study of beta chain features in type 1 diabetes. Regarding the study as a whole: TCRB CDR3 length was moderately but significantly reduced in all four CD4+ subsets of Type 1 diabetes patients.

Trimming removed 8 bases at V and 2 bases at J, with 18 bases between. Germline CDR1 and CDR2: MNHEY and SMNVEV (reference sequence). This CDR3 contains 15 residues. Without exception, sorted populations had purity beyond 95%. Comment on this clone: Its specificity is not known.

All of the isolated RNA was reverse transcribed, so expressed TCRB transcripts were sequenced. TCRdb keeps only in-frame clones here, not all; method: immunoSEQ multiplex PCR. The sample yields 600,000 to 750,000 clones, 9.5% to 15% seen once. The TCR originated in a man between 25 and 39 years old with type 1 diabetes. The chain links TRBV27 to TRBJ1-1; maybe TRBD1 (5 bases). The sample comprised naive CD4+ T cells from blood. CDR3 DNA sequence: TGTGCCAGCTCAACCATCGGGACGACCAACACTGAAGCTTTCTTT. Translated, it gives CASSTIGTTNTEAFF.